This T cell receptor (beta chain) was obtained from a study of sequential checkpoint blockade in melanoma. Study at large: First-line arms were nivolumab then ipilimumab, or the reverse, randomized 1:1.

Trimming took off 4 bases at V and 4 bases at J, with 17 bases between the two ends. CDR3 length: 16 amino acids. The germline CDR1 and CDR2 sequences are SNHLY and FYNNEI. Sample treatment: randomized to nivolumab then ipilimumab (arm A) or the reverse (arm B). DNA-damaging chemotherapy had not been given to any patient beforehand. Live CD3+CD8+ CD19− CD56− cells were sorted from PBMCs. Profiled with immunoSEQ multiplex PCR; TCRdb holds only in-frame clones, not every one. This table holds under 15,000 clones, more than 75% found once. This rearrangement joins TRBV2 to TRBJ2-1; the D gene is possibly TRBD1 (6 bases). The TCR comes from a human donor with melanoma. The sample here was CD8+ T cells sorted from blood (inferred from file names), taken from a patient given nivolumab and ipilimumab in sequence. Written as DNA, the CDR3 is TGTGCCAGCAGTGTTTCCCAGGGGTGGGGGTACAATGAGCAGTTCTTC. Its translation: CASSVSQGWGYNEQFF. Complete variable domain (other parts from reference TRBV2 and TRBJ2-1): EPEVTQTPSHQVTQMGQEVILRCVPISNHLYFYWYRQILGQKVEFLVSFYNNEISEKSEIFDDQFSVERPDGSNFTLKIRSTKLEDSAMYFCASSVSQGWGYNEQFFGPGTRLTVL.